The clone carrying this T cell receptor beta chain was seen more than once but under ten times. The CDR3 contains 13 residues. Trimming left V 3 bases short and J 1 base short, with 6 bases between. Germline assignment: CDR1 SEHNR and CDR2 FQNEAQ (reference sequence). This sample is drawn from a study of cytomegalovirus exposure and HLA in healthy donors. The table came from immunoSEQ multiplex PCR; TCRdb's copy has only in-frame clones and leaves some out. The sample includes some 250,000 clones, nearly 90% of them seen just once. The TCR sequence derives from a woman between 18 and 29 years old in good health and CMV-seronegative. The V and J genes are TRBV7-9 and TRBJ2-5; the D is unclear. The sequencing input was PBMCs. Here the CDR3 DNA reads TGTGCCAGCAGCTTTGGCCTCCAAGAGACCCAGTACTTC. Translation: CASSFGLQETQYF.